This T cell receptor beta chain was recorded in a study of memory CD4+ T cells and cytomegalovirus serostatus (dated by TCRdb to between 2019 and 2020). General notes on the study: The roughly 33 healthy Belgian adults in the cohort included 9 who were CMV seropositive and some 25 who were CMV seronegative. The study sequenced CD4+ memory TCRbeta repertoires of a Belgian cohort with known cytomegalovirus serostatus to replicate a published TCR-based CMV serostatus classifier. Broader findings and caveats from the paper: The results were read as suggesting that the CMV-associated TCR signature is, for the most part, present in the CD4+ memory repertoire. Of over 150 previously reported CMV-associated TCRbeta sequences, over 65 appeared in the CD4+ memory repertoires, each in one to five individuals. A median bootstrapped AUC of roughly 0.95 with a 95% CI of 0.76-1.00 was achieved on the Belgian cohort by the original-framework classifier. Unlike the original study, which covered naive and memory CD4+ and CD8+ populations, the Belgian study sequenced only CD4+CD45RO+ memory cells. For CMV serostatus prediction, a median bootstrapped AUC of approximately 0.95 was reached with the original framework, and a median bootstrapped AUC of about 0.89 was reached with a US-trained random forest.

Only a few counts were recorded for this clone. Which antigen it targets is not known. The input lacks base qualities; no much larger clone sits a single base away. From the cysteine up to the phenylalanine, the CDR3 has a length of 12 residues. The retained sequence is limited to the CDR3, 36 bases, with the frame set at the first base. Cut back by 3 bases and 4 bases, the V and J ends lie 5 bases apart. CDR1 and CDR2, looked up from the germline V gene (reference sequence), are SGHKS and YYEKEE. Single viable CD3+CD4+CD8-CD45RO+ cells were sorted as memory CD4+ T cells on a FACSAria II. To determine CMV serostatus, a Roche Elecsys assay was used that detects serum IgG against CMV pp150, pp28, p38 and p52. Following thawing, total CD4+ T cells were enriched through positive selection using CD4 magnetic microbeads. The samples came from a different study that was designed specifically to examine the CD4+ T cell memory repertoire. Following standard operating procedures, peripheral blood mononuclear cells were isolated and cryopreserved, while serum was kept at -80 degrees C. The staining used CD3-PerCP (BW264/56), CD4-APC (RPA-T4), CD45RO-PE (UCHT1) and CD8-Pacific Orange (3B5) antibodies, and Sytox blue was used to exclude non-viable cells.

The Quick-DNA Microprep Kit was used to extract genomic DNA from the sorted cells. Amplification of TCRbeta DNA was done with the immunoSEQ hsTCRbeta kit, following the protocol from the manufacturer. An Illumina MiSeq instrument was used to sequence the TCRbeta libraries. Per the source publication's procedure: Removing out-of-frame sequences left approximately 2,400,000 distinct TCRbeta sequences, an average of approximately 61,000 per individual. Each individual was scored according to the count of about 150 previously reported CMV-associated TCRbeta sequences and the total productive distinct TCRbeta count. A beta-binomial model was reimplemented in Python, and scikit-learn random forests with default parameters were trained on data from the US cohort. On the Belgian cohort, classifier performance was reported as the median AUC, along with percentile confidence intervals, across 10,000 bootstrap iterations. Here the immuneACCESS table is served through TCRdb, limited to in-frame sequences with V and J called. Missing clones are a known gap in these copies; in checked studies unresolved V genes cover under half, and the rest lacks a known reason. V and J calls and clone size come straight from that table; D and trimming were deduced from the DNA. Recorded for this sample are about 25,000 clones; around 75% of them occurred a single time. Approximately 0.68% of the sample rests with the top ten.

This clonotype originated in an adult in good health and CMV-seronegative. Sequences were obtained from memory CD4+ T cells from blood. The chain couples TRBV5-5 to TRBJ1-3; no D segment can be confidently identified. The CDR3 sequence is CASSSYGNTIYF. The DNA reads as follows: TGTGCCAGCAGCTCCTACGGAAACACCATATATTTT.